These 3 T cell receptor beta chains came from one sample sequenced in a study of human T cells and chemical hapten exposure. TCRdb reprocessed the RACE reads with MiXCR, giving one entry per CDR3 protein. The repertoire holds about 74,000 distinct CDR3 sequences, with approximately 32% as singletons. Regarding time point: patch test 1, 2 weeks after DPC sensitization. Noted treatment: therapeutic diphenylcyclopropenone sensitization with weekly scalp DPC. The sequencing here drew on whole blood, taken in connection with sensitization to the hapten diphenylcyclopropenone (DPC). The receptors originated from a man aged 35 to 55 with alopecia areata. Some clones in this sample may be carry-over from other donors' samples.

A few counts support this clonotype. V is TRBV13 and J is TRBJ2-1; D gene uncertain. The CDR3 is 11 residues long. Trimming left V 2 bases short and J 10 bases short, with 6 bases between. CDR1 is PRHDT and CDR2 is FYEKMQ in the germline V gene (reference sequence). The chain's CDR3 is CASSLSREQFF. In DNA, the CDR3 is TGTGCCAGCAGCTTAAGTAGGGAGCAGTTCTTC. Based on the CDR3 plus reference TRBV13 and TRBJ2-1, the full variable domain is AAGVIQSPRHLIKEKRETATLKCYPIPRHDTVYWYQQGPGQDPQFLISFYEKMQSDKGSIPDRFSAQQFSDYHSELNMSSLELGDSALYFCASSLSREQFFGPGTRLTVL.

This clonotype came up a few times. V gene TRBV10-3 combines with J gene TRBJ2-5; the D gene is possibly TRBD1 (6 bases). The CDR3 runs 14 residues. CDR1 and CDR2 from the germline V gene are ENHRY and SYGVKD. The V end was cut by 7 bases, the J end by 2 bases, with 14 bases between. The CDR3 region has the DNA TGTGCCATCAAAGCGGTAGGACAGCAAGAGACCCAGTACTTC. Amino acid sequence: CAIKAVGQQETQYF.

This clonotype showed up just once. The V call is TRBV27, the J call TRBJ2-7; D ambiguous. Germline V gene sequence: CDR1 MNHEY, CDR2 SMNVEV (reference sequence). Deletions cut 6 bases from V and 9 bases from J, with 15 bases between. This CDR3 is built from 12 residues. This CDR3 is CASRSTSMAQYF. CDR3 in DNA: TGTGCCAGCAGATCAACGTCAATGGCGCAGTACTTC.